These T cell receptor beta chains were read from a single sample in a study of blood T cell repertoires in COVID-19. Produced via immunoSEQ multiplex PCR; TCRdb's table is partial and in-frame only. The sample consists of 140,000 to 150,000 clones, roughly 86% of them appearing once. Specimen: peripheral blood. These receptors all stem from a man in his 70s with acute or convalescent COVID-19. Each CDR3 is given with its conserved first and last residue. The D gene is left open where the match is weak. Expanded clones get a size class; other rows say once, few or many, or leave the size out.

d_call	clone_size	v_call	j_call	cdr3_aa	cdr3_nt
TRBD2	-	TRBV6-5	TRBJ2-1	CASRLAGGPDNEQFF	TGTGCCAGCAGGTTAGCGGGGGGCCCTGACAATGAGCAGTTCTTC
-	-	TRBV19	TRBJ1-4	CASAADYRATNEKLFF	TGTGCCAGTGCGGCTGACTACCGTGCAACTAATGAAAAACTGTTTTTT
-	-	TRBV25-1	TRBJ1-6	CASRDPGAPNSPLHF	TGTGCCAGCAGGGACCCTGGGGCCCCTAATTCACCCCTCCACTTT
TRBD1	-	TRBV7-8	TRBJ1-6	CASSSDRARTLHF	TGTGCCAGCAGCTCGGACAGGGCCCGGACCCTCCACTTT
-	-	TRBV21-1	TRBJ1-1	CASSSSYPAGHPNTEAFF	TGTGCCAGCAGCTCTTCCTATCCCGCGGGGCACCCGAACACTGAAGCTTTCTTT
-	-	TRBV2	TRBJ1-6	CATTTGYNSPLHF	TGTGCCACCACGACAGGTTATAATTCACCCCTCCACTTT
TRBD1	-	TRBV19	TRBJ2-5	CASSKGQQETQYF	TGTGCCAGTAGTAAGGGACAGCAAGAGACCCAGTACTTC
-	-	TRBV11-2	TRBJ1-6	CASSRLENSPLHF	TGTGCCAGCAGCCGACTAGAGAATTCACCCCTCCACTTT
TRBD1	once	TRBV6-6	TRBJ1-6	CASSYSYRGDSPLHF	TGTGCCAGCAGTTACTCGTACAGGGGTGATTCACCCCTCCACTTT
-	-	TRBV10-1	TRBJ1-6	CASSEGGQGSPLHF	TGCGCCAGCAGTGAGGGGGGCCAAGGGTCACCCCTCCACTTT
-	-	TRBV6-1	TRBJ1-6	CASSERQENSPLHF	TGTGCCAGCAGTGAACGACAGGAAAATTCACCCCTCCACTTT
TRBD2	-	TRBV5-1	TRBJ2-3	CASRLGLAGSGTDTQYF	TGCGCCAGCAGATTGGGACTAGCGGGATCTGGCACAGATACGCAGTATTTT
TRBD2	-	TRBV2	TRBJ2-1	CASSPGLAGTAEFF	TGTGCCAGCAGTCCAGGACTAGCGGGGACGGCAGAGTTCTTC
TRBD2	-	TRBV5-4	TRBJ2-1	CASSHQTAAGAYNEQFF	TGTGCCAGCAGCCACCAGACAGCGGCGGGGGCCTACAATGAGCAGTTCTTC
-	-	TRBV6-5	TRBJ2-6	CASSSPRSGANVLTF	TGTGCCAGCAGTTCCCCTAGGTCTGGGGCCAACGTCCTGACTTTC
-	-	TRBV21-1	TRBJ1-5	CASSSSGSGPQVCIKGFGQPQHF	TGTGCCAGCAGCAGTAGCGGTTCCGGGCCCCAGGTTTGTATCAAGGGGTTCGGTCAGCCCCAGCATTTT
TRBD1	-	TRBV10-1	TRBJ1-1	CASSPGQGQGNTEAFF	TGCGCCAGCAGCCCGGGACAGGGGCAAGGGAACACTGAAGCTTTCTTT
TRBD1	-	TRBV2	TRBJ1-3	CASGGQGISGNTIYF	TGTGCCAGCGGAGGACAGGGTATCTCTGGAAACACCATATATTTT
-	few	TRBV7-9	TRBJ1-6	CASSSRTGETPLHF	TGTGCCAGCAGCTCCCGGACGGGGGAGACACCCCTCCACTTT
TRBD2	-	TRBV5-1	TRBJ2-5	CASSPTETSSLAGTQYF	TGCGCCAGCAGCCCTACCGAGACTAGCTCCCTCGCGGGGACCCAGTACTTC
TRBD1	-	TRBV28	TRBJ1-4	CASSSITGGGEKLFF	TGTGCCAGCAGCTCTATTACAGGGGGCGGTGAAAAACTGTTTTTT
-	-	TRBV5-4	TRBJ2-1	CASRKQGDEQFF	TGTGCCAGCAGGAAACAGGGAGATGAGCAGTTCTTC
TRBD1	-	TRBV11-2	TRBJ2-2	CASSGDRVTGELFF	TGTGCCAGCAGTGGGGACAGGGTGACCGGGGAGCTGTTTTTT
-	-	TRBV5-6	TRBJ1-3	CASSLGESGNTIYF	TGTGCCAGCAGCCTTGGGGAGAGTGGAAACACCATATATTTT
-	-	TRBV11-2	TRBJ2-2	CASSLHQGSNTGELFF	TGTGCCAGCAGCTTACACCAGGGATCGAACACCGGGGAGCTGTTTTTT
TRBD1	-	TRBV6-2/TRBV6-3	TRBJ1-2	CASSPDRVHGYTF	TGTGCCAGCAGCCCTGACAGGGTCCATGGCTACACCTTC
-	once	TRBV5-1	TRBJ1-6	CASSLDPGNDSPLHF	TGCGCCAGCAGCTTAGATCCAGGGAACGATTCACCCCTCCACTTT
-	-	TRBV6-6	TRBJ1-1	CASSYEAGNTEAFF	TGTGCCAGCAGTTACGAGGCGGGGAACACTGAAGCTTTCTTT
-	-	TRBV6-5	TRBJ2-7	CASSLGLSAPQYF	TGTGCCAGCAGTTTGGGACTCTCGGCGCCGCAGTACTTC
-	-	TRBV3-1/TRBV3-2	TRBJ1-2	CASSQDVGASYGYTF	TGTGCCAGCAGCCAAGATGTGGGGGCCAGCTATGGCTACACCTTC
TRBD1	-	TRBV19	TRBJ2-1	CASRSPRQGAGEQFF	TGTGCCAGTAGATCCCCGAGACAGGGGGCGGGGGAGCAGTTCTTC
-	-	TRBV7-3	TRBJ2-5	CASSLTTGQETQYF	TGTGCCAGCAGCTTAACGACAGGCCAGGAGACCCAGTACTTC
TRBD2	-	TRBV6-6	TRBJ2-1	CASSLAGGIGTYNEQFF	TGTGCCAGCAGTCTAGCGGGGGGGATAGGGACCTACAATGAGCAGTTCTTC
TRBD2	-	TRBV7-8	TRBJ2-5	CADGTRLGETQYF	TGTGCCGATGGGACTAGACTAGGAGAGACCCAGTACTTC
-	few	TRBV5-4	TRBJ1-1	CASSYNGGGEAFF	TGTGCCAGCAGCTACAATGGAGGTGGGGAAGCTTTCTTT
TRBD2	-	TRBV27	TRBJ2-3	CASRATSGPTDTQYF	TGTGCCAGCAGGGCGACTAGCGGCCCCACAGATACGCAGTATTTT
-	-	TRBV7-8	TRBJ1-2	CASSPRTGNAYGYTF	TGTGCCAGCAGCCCCAGGACCGGGAATGCCTATGGCTACACCTTC
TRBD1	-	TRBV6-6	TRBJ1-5	CASSYRGQGNQPQHF	TGTGCCAGCAGTTACCGGGGACAGGGGAATCAGCCCCAGCATTTT
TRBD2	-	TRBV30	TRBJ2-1	CAWSGLAGEQFF	TGTGCCTGGAGTGGGCTAGCGGGGGAGCAGTTCTTC
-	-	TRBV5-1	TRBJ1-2	CASSRDTHSYGYTF	TGCGCCAGCAGCCGGGACACCCATAGCTATGGCTACACCTTC
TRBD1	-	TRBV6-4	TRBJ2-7	CASATDRDSYEQYF	TGTGCCAGCGCTACCGACAGGGACTCCTACGAGCAGTACTTC
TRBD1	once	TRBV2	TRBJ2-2	CASSESQGATGELFF	TGTGCCAGCAGTGAATCGCAGGGGGCCACCGGGGAGCTGTTTTTT
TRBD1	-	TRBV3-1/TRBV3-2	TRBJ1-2	CASSHRPDRGASGYTF	TGTGCCAGCAGCCACAGACCGGACAGGGGGGCGAGTGGCTACACCTTC
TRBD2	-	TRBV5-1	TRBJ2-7	CASSRTGTSVDEQYF	TGCGCCAGCAGCCGTACCGGGACTAGCGTGGACGAGCAGTACTTC
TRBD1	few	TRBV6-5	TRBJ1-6	CASTPTGGVSSPLHF	TGTGCCAGCACCCCGACAGGGGGCGTAAGTTCACCCCTCCACTTT
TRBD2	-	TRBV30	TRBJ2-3	CAWLPWTSGTDTQYF	TGTGCCTGGCTACCCTGGACTAGCGGCACAGATACGCAGTATTTT
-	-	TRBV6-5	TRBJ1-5	CAGRHARGAQHF	TGTGCCGGCCGACATGCCCGGGGGGCCCAGCATTTT
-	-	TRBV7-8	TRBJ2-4	CASSLSSGIQYF	TGTGCCAGCAGCTTAAGTTCGGGTATTCAGTACTTC
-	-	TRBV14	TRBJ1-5	CASSQDRNQPQHF	TGTGCCAGCAGTCAGGACAGAAATCAGCCCCAGCATTTT
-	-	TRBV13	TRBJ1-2	CASSSGMGLDYGYTF	TGTGCCAGCAGCTCAGGGATGGGGCTCGACTATGGCTACACCTTC
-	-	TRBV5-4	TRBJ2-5	CASSLVHRRQETQYF	TGTGCCAGCAGCTTGGTGCACAGGCGTCAAGAGACCCAGTACTTC
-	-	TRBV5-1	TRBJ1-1	CASSLAGAGEAFF	TGCGCCAGCAGCTTGGCCGGGGCGGGAGAAGCTTTCTTT